The 16 T cell receptor beta chains given below trace back to one sample, sequenced in a study of control samples from healthy donors and cancer patients. Clones were read by immunoSEQ multiplex PCR, and TCRdb kept only the in-frame ones, dropping some. The sample has some 170,000 clones, over 95% seen once. The source material was blood. These receptors all come from a woman in her twenties or thirties in good health.

The gene calls are TRBV28 and TRBJ1-5; weak D call: TRBD1 (5 bases). Trimming pared 8 bases from V and 8 bases from J, leaving 16 bases between. Germline V gene sequence: CDR1 MDHEN, CDR2 SYDVKM. The CDR3 covers 13 residues. DNA of the CDR3: TGTGCCAGCGTCGGCAGGGTGGCGGAGCCCCAGCATTTT. It translates to CASVGRVAEPQHF.

The rearrangement links TRBV7-9 to TRBJ2-1, with D uncertain. Germline V gives CDR1 SEHNR, CDR2 FQNEAQ (reference sequence). This CDR3 is 11 amino acids long. Trimming shortened V by 0 bases and J by 8 bases, and 2 bases separated the two germline ends. As DNA, the CDR3 is TGTGCCAGCAGCTTAGCCGATGAGCAGTTCTTC. This encodes CASSLADEQFF.

The chain uses TRBV7-2 and TRBJ1-5; D possibly corresponds to TRBD1 (6 bases). V was cut by 5 bases and J by 6 bases, with 11 bases left in between. The V gene's germline CDR1 is SGHTA and CDR2 FQGNSA. The CDR3 contains 13 residues. The CDR3 nucleotides are TGTGCCAGCAGCAGGGGGGGGGTTCAGCCCCAGCATTTT. This gives the protein CASSRGGVQPQHF.

The J gene is TRBJ1-2, the V gene TRBV20-1; D might be TRBD1 (5 bases). Germline CDR1 reads DFQATT; CDR2 reads SNEGSKA (reference sequence). V was shortened by 3 bases and J by 4 bases, with 18 bases between the two germline ends. The CDR3 is made up of 15 amino acids. The CDR3 protein is CSASPGPHAGYGYTF. Written as DNA, the CDR3 is TGCAGTGCTAGTCCGGGGCCGCATGCGGGCTATGGCTACACCTTC.

J is TRBJ1-1 and V is TRBV6-1; tentatively, D is TRBD1 (6 bases). CDR1 is MNHNS and CDR2 is SASEGT in the germline V gene. V lost 4 bases and J lost 4, with 22 bases in between. The CDR3 is 17 residues long. CDR3 nucleotides: TGTGCCAGCAGTGTTGCACCGTTTTGGGGGCTGGGCACTGAAGCTTTCTTT. Translated, it gives CASSVAPFWGLGTEAFF.

The chain has TRBV18 and TRBJ1-1; no reliable D call. Germline CDR1 and CDR2: KGHSH and LQKENI. CDR3 size: 13 residues. Trimming took off 1 base at V and 3 bases at J, with 6 bases between the two ends. The CDR3 reads CASSPQRDTEAFF. As DNA, the CDR3 is TGTGCCAGCTCACCACAGAGGGACACTGAAGCTTTCTTT. Complete variable domain (other parts from reference TRBV18 and TRBJ1-1): NAGVMQNPRHLVRRRGQEARLRCSPMKGHSHVYWYRQLPEEGLKFMVYLQKENIIDESGMPKERFSAEFPKEGPSILRIQQVVRGDSAAYFCASSPQRDTEAFFGQGTRLTVV.

V usage is TRBV9 and J usage is TRBJ1-2, with TRBD1 matching 9 bases. Germline V CDR1 and CDR2: SGDLS, YYNGEE. The junction had 5 bases not matched to a gene; V was cut back by 4 bases and J by 4 bases. This CDR3 has 14 amino acids. CDR3 coding DNA: TGTGCCAGCAGCTCAAGACAGGGGGGCTATGGCTACACCTTC. Encoded protein: CASSSRQGGYGYTF.

The rearrangement links TRBV3-1 (or the pseudogene TRBV3-2) to TRBJ1-2, with unresolved D. The V and J ends lost 0 bases and 8 bases respectively, with 10 bases between them. Germline loops: CDR1 LGHDT, CDR2 YNNKEL (reference sequence). The CDR3 extends over 13 amino acids. In DNA, the CDR3 is TGTGCCAGCAGCCAAGATAGCGGGTCCGGCTACACCTTC. This sequence encodes CASSQDSGSGYTF.

The count of this clone is one. The chain is built from TRBV18 and TRBJ1-3, with D perhaps matching TRBD1 (5 bases). CDR3 length: 15 residues. In germline, CDR1 is KGHSH, CDR2 LQKENI. V was shortened by 1 base and J by 4 bases, with 11 bases between the two germline ends. Written as DNA, the CDR3 is TGTGCCAGCTCACCACAATTCGGGGCAGGAAACACCATATATTTT. This codes for CASSPQFGAGNTIYF.

The chain is built from TRBV27 and TRBJ2-1; D remains unclear. CDR1 is MNHEY, CDR2 SMNVEV, per germline (reference sequence). The CDR3 contains 13 residues. Trimming removed 8 bases at V and 7 bases at J, with 15 bases between. The CDR3 protein is CASSSRAMNEQFF. The CDR3 coding sequence is TGTGCCAGCTCCTCTAGGGCGATGAATGAGCAGTTCTTC.

This sequence joins TRBV5-1 and TRBJ2-5; TRBD2 matches at 8 bases. Germline assignment: CDR1 SGHRS and CDR2 YFSETQ. CDR3 size: 14 residues. The trim removed 4 bases at V and 5 bases at J, leaving 7 bases unmatched. The CDR3 DNA reads as TGCGCCAGCAGCCCCGGGGGGGCAGTTGAGACCCAGTACTTC. Protein: CASSPGGAVETQYF.

The chain recombines TRBV7-3 with TRBJ1-2; no definite D call. CDR3 size: 13 residues. Germline lookup yields CDR1 SGHTA and CDR2 FQGTGA. Between the trimmed V and J ends, which lost 7 bases and 3 bases, there was a span of 12 bases. The DNA of the CDR3 is TGTGCCAGCAAACCCTTAAGCGACTATGGCTACACCTTC. Amino acid sequence: CASKPLSDYGYTF.

CDR3 residues: CASSSLPANSPLHF. In nucleotides, the CDR3 is TGTGCCAGCAGTTCCTTACCGGCTAATTCACCCCTCCACTTT. The V and J genes are TRBV27 and TRBJ1-6; D gene unclear. The germline V gene has CDR1 MNHEY and CDR2 SMNVEV (reference sequence). The CDR3 runs 14 residues. Between the trimmed V and J ends, which lost 4 bases and 6 bases, there was a span of 10 bases.

The chain recombines TRBV6-5 with TRBJ2-2, with D possibly being TRBD1 (5 bases). Looked up from germline, CDR1 is MNHEY and CDR2 is SVGAGI. The CDR3 has 14 residues. Trimming removed 7 bases at V and 6 bases at J, with 15 bases between. CDR3 nucleotides: TGTGCCAGCATCGGGCAGTGGGGCGCCGGGGAGCTGTTTTTT. It translates to CASIGQWGAGELFF.

The gene calls are TRBV9 and TRBJ1-5; D possibly corresponds to TRBD1 (5 bases). Germline-derived CDR1 and CDR2 are SGDLS and YYNGEE. The CDR3 runs to 14 residues. Trimming stripped 3 bases from V and 0 bases from J, with 7 bases between. The CDR3 sequence is CASSEQDSNQPQHF. Written as DNA, the CDR3 is TGTGCCAGCAGCGAACAGGATAGCAATCAGCCCCAGCATTTT.

This sequence joins TRBV25-1 and TRBJ2-5; D is undetermined. The germline CDR1 and CDR2 sequences are MGHDK and SYGVNS. Trimming shortened V by 5 bases and J by 6 bases, and 7 bases separated the two germline ends. The CDR3 length is 11 residues. For the CDR3, the DNA is TGTGCCAGCAGTTTTGGTCAGACCCAGTACTTC. Protein: CASSFGQTQYF.